The 16 T cell receptor beta chains below were found in one sample sequenced in a study of response to subunit inactivated influenza vaccine. MiXCR was run by TCRdb on the RT-PCR reads, yielding one entry per CDR3 protein. This table holds approximately 230,000 distinct CDR3 sequences, roughly an eighth found once. Specimen: non-naive T cells sorted from PBMCs, collected 14 to 15 days before vaccination. The receptors originated from a man in his forties or fifties who received an inactivated influenza vaccine.

In its sample, this clonotype was seen many times. This sequence joins TRBV3-1 and TRBJ2-1; tentative D call: TRBD1 (6 bases). The germline V gene encodes CDR1 LGHDT and CDR2 YNNKEL (reference sequence). Trimming stripped 4 bases from V and 6 bases from J, with 10 bases between. The CDR3 loop spans 13 amino acids. CDR3 bases: TGTGCCAGCAGCCTCAGGGGAATCAATGAGCAGTTCTTC. It is translated as CASSLRGINEQFF.

This clonotype was detected a few times. This sequence joins TRBV6-2 or TRBV6-3 and TRBJ2-1; TRBD2 aligns across 11 bases. The V gene end was trimmed by 10 bases and the J gene end by 8 bases; junction bases not matched to a gene: 13. CDR3 length: 15 residues. Germline CDR1 MNHEY, CDR2 SVGEGT. CDR3 sequence: CATKKLAGAHDEQFF. CDR3 sequence (DNA): TGTGCCACCAAGAAACTAGCGGGAGCGCATGATGAGCAGTTCTTC.

This clonotype was recorded at least ten times. V gene TRBV3-1 combines with J gene TRBJ1-1; a possible D gene is TRBD1 (5 bases). CDR3 length: 12 amino acids. Deletions cut 6 bases from V and 6 bases from J, with 11 bases between. Germline V gives CDR1 LGHDT, CDR2 YNNKEL (reference sequence). The CDR3 here is CASRQDGAEAFF. As DNA, the CDR3 is TGTGCCAGCAGACAGGACGGGGCTGAAGCTTTCTTT.

This clonotype turned up a few times. The chain carries TRBV20-1 and TRBJ2-5; D is undetermined. V gave up 4 bases and J gave up 1 base, with 7 bases separating them. The germline gives CDR1 DFQATT, CDR2 SNEGSKA (reference sequence). The CDR3 extends over 12 amino acids. CDR3 residues: CSATVSQETQYF. The DNA of the CDR3 is TGCAGTGCTACAGTCTCCCAAGAGACCCAGTACTTC.

V is TRBV7-2 and J is TRBJ2-2; D perhaps matches TRBD1 (6 bases). The CDR3 is 16 residues long. V was clipped by 5 bases and J by 7 bases, with 20 bases between them. Per the germline V gene, CDR1 is SGHTA and CDR2 is FQGNSA. The CDR3 protein is CASSAFGQLVNGELFF. DNA for the CDR3: TGTGCCAGCAGCGCCTTTGGACAGCTTGTCAACGGGGAGCTGTTTTTT.

This clonotype came up many times. The chain employs TRBV7-8 and TRBJ2-7, with D perhaps TRBD2 (5 bases). V was clipped by 1 base and J by 0 bases, with 16 bases between them. The CDR3 runs 17 residues. Germline assignment: CDR1 SGHVS and CDR2 FQNEAQ. The CDR3 sequence is CASSLGSGGLHSYEQYF. The CDR3 DNA is TGTGCCAGCAGCTTAGGGTCCGGCGGGCTCCACTCCTACGAGCAGTACTTC.

A few counts support this clonotype. The chain has TRBV12-3 or TRBV12-4 and TRBJ2-7, with 9 bases aligning to TRBD2. There are 14 residues in the CDR3. V was clipped by 3 bases and J by 4 bases; unmatched bases: 4. The DNA of the CDR3 is TGTGCCAGCAGTTTCGGCGGGGGGGTATACGAGCAGTACTTC. Translating it yields CASSFGGGVYEQYF.

Worth noting for this clonotype: A junction end diverges from the germline sequence, so it may reflect a read error. The rearrangement uses TRBV4-2 and TRBJ2-1, with 9 bases matching TRBD2. The V gene's germline CDR1 is LGHNA and CDR2 YNFKEQ. This CDR3 is built from 15 residues. CDR3 bases: TGTGCCAGCAGCCAAGATCTCCTGAATCCGGGACTAGCAAACTTC. This translates into CASSQDLLNPGLANF.

This clonotype occurred a few times. The chain carries TRBV5-5 and TRBJ2-1; D uncertain. The V end was cut by 0 bases, the J end by 3 bases, with 4 bases between. The CDR3 totals 13 residues. Germline V gene sequence: CDR1 SGHKS, CDR2 YYEKEE (reference sequence). The CDR3 region has the DNA TGTGCCAGCAGCTTGGAAATCTACAATGAGCAGTTCTTC. It specifies CASSLEIYNEQFF. Combining the CDR3 with reference TRBV5-5 and TRBJ2-1 gives the whole variable domain DAGVTQSPTHLIKTRGQQVTLRCSPISGHKSVSWYQQVLGQGPQFIFQYYEKEERGRGNFPDRFSARQFPNYSSELNVNALLLGDSALYLCASSLEIYNEQFFGPGTRLTVL.

This clonotype was seen at least ten times. This chain joins TRBV3-1 and TRBJ2-5, with 10 bases aligning to TRBD2. Per germline, CDR1 LGHDT and CDR2 YNNKEL (reference sequence). The CDR3 length is 14 residues. V shed 7 bases, J shed 4 bases, and the junction held 6 bases outside the gene matches. DNA of the CDR3: TGTGCCAGCAATGAGCGGGGGGGTACAGAGACCCAGTACTTC. Protein: CASNERGGTETQYF.

This clonotype was picked up a small number of times. This rearrangement joins TRBV30 to TRBJ2-7; 7 bases map to TRBD2. CDR1 and CDR2 (germline): GTSNPN, SVGIG (reference sequence). The trim removed 5 bases at V and 4 bases at J, leaving 8 bases unmatched. This CDR3 comprises 13 residues. The CDR3 coding sequence is TGTGCCTGGTCGGCGGGAGTAGGTTACGAGCAGTACTTC. It encodes CAWSAGVGYEQYF. Together with reference TRBV30 and TRBJ2-7, the CDR3 gives the full variable domain: SQTIHQWPATLVQPVGSPLSLECTVEGTSNPNLYWYRQAAGRGLQLLFYSVGIGQISSEVPQNLSASRPQDRQFILSSKKLLLSDSGFYLCAWSAGVGYEQYFGPGTRLTVT.

This clonotype has a count of ten or more. The genes are TRBV3-1 and TRBJ1-1, with D perhaps matching TRBD1 (5 bases). V was trimmed by 4 bases and J by 1 base, leaving 10 bases between them. The CDR3 length is 14 residues. Germline lookup yields CDR1 LGHDT and CDR2 YNNKEL (reference sequence). The CDR3 loop reads CASSRGGGNTEAFF. The CDR3 bases are TGTGCCAGCAGCCGCGGGGGAGGGAACACTGAAGCTTTCTTT.

The V and J genes are TRBV6-1 and TRBJ2-4; TRBD1 is a possible D gene (6 bases). CDR3 length: 15 amino acids. Germline V gene lookup returns CDR1 MNHNS and CDR2 SASEGT. Trimming left V 5 bases short and J 0 bases short, with 11 bases between. The CDR3 loop is CASSKQGSAKNIQYF. CDR3 sequence (DNA): TGTGCCAGCAGTAAACAGGGATCAGCCAAAAACATTCAGTACTTC.

This clonotype was counted a few times. The rearrangement uses TRBV6-2 or TRBV6-3 and TRBJ1-5; maybe TRBD1 (5 bases). V was trimmed by 0 bases and J by 7 bases, leaving 13 bases between them. The CDR3 runs 15 residues. Germline V lookup: CDR1 MNHEY, CDR2 SVGEGT. The CDR3 coding sequence is TGTGCCAGCAGTTACTCAACAGGAGGAATACAGCCCCAGCATTTT. Residues: CASSYSTGGIQPQHF.

The rearrangement links TRBV28 to TRBJ2-3; 9 bases match TRBD1. V lost 7 bases to trimming and J lost 1 base; unmatched junction nucleotides: 9. The CDR3 is 16 amino acids. The germline gives CDR1 MDHEN, CDR2 SYDVKM. CDR3 loop: CASTLPGQGRTDTQYF. The CDR3 DNA reads TGTGCCAGCACCCTTCCGGGACAGGGACGCACAGATACGCAGTATTTT.

The chain uses TRBV7-2 and TRBJ2-1, with D perhaps being TRBD1 or TRBD2 (6 bases each). CDR3 length: 16 amino acids. The germline gives CDR1 SGHTA, CDR2 FQGNSA. The germline V and J ends were trimmed by 5 bases and 7 bases, with 21 bases remaining between them. DNA for the CDR3: TGTGCCAGCAGCGCCCAGCCGGGGGCGCGAAGTAATGAGCAGTTCTTC. It is translated as CASSAQPGARSNEQFF.